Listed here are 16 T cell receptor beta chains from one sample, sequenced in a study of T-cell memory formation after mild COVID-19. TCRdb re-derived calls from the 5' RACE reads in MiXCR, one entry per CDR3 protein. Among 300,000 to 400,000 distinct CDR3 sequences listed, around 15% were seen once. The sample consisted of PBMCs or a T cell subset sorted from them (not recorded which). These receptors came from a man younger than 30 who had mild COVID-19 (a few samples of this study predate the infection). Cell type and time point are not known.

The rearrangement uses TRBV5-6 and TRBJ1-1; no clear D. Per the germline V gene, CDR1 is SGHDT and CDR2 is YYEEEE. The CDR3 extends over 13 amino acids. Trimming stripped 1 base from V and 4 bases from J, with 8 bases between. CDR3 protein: CASSLYMFTEAFF. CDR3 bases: TGTGCCAGCAGCTTGTATATGTTCACTGAAGCTTTCTTT.

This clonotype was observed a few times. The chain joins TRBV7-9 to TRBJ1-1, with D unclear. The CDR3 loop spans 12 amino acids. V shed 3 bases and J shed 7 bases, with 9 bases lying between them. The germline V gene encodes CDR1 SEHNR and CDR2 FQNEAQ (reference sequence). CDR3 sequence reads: CASSLASSEAFF. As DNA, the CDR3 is TGTGCCAGCAGCTTGGCATCCAGTGAAGCTTTCTTT.

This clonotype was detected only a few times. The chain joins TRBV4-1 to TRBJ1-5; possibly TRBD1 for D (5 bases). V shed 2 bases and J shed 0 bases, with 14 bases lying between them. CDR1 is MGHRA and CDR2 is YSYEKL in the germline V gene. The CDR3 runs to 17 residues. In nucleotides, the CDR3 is TGCGCCAGCAGCCAAATACAGGACCGTTATAGCAATCAGCCCCAGCATTTT. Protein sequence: CASSQIQDRYSNQPQHF.

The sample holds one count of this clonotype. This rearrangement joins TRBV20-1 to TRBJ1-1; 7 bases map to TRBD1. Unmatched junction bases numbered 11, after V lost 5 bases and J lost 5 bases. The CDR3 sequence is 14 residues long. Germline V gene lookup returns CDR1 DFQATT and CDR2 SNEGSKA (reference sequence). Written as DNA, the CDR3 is TGCAGTGCTCATCAATCTTGGACAGGAACTGAAGCTTTCTTT. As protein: CSAHQSWTGTEAFF.

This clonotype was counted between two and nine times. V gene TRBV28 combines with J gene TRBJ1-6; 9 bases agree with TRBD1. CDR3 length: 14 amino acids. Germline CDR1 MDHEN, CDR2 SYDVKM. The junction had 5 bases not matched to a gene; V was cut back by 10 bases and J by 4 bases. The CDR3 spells CATGDRVYNSPLHF. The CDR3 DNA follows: TGTGCCACGGGGGACAGGGTGTATAATTCACCCCTCCACTTT.

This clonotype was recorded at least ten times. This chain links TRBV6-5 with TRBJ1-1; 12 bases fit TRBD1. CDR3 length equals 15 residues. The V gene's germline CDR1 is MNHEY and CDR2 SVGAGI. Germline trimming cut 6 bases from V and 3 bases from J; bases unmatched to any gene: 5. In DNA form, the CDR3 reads TGTGCCAGCAGGGGACAGGGGGCTGGGGACACTGAAGCTTTCTTT. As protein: CASRGQGAGDTEAFF.

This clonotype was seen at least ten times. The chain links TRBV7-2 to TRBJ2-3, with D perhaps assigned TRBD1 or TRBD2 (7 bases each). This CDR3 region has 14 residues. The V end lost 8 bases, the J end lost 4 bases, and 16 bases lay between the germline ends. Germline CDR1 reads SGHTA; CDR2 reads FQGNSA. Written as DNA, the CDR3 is TGTGCCAGCGCTTCCCAGGGGGGGGCAGATACGCAGTATTTT. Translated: CASASQGGADTQYF. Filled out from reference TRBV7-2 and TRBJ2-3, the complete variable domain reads GAGVSQSPSNKVTEKGKDVELRCDPISGHTALYWYRQSLGQGLEFLIYFQGNSAPDKSGLPSDRFSAERTGGSVSTLTIQRTQQEDSAVYLCASASQGGADTQYFGPGTRLTVL.

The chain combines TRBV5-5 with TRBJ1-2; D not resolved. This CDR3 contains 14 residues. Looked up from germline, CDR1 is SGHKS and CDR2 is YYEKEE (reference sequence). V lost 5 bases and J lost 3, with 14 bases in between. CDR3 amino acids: CASSLANVDYGYTF. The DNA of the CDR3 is TGTGCCAGCAGTTTAGCCAACGTGGACTATGGCTACACCTTC.

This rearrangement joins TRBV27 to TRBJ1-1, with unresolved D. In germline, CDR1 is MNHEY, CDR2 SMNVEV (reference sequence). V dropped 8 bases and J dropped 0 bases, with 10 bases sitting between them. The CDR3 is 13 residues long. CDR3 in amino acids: CASRGRLNTEAFF. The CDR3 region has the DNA TGTGCCAGCCGAGGAAGGCTGAACACTGAAGCTTTCTTT.

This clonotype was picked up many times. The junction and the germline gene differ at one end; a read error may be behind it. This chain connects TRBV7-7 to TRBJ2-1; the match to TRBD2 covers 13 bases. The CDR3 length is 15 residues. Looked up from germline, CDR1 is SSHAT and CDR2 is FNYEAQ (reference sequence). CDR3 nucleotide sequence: TGTGCTAGCAGCATACTAGCGGGGGGGTACAATGAGCAGTTCTTC. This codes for CASSILAGGYNEQFF.

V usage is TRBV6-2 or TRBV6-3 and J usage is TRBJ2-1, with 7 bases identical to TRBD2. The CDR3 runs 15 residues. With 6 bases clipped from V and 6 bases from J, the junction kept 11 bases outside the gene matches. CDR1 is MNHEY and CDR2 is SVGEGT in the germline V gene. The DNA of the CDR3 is TGTGCCAGCAGCCAACACCCGGGGGAGGGCAATGAGCAGTTCTTC. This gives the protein CASSQHPGEGNEQFF.

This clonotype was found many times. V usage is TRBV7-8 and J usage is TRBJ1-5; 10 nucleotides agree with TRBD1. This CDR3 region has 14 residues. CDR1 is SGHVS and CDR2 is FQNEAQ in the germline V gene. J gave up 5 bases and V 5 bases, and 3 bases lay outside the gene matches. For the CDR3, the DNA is TGTGCCAGCAGCCAGGGACAGGGGTATCAGCCCCAGCATTTT. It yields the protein CASSQGQGYQPQHF. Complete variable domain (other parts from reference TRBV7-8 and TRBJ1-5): GAGVSQSPRYKVAKRGQDVALRCDPISGHVSLFWYQQALGQGPEFLTYFQNEAQLDKSGLPSDRFFAERPEGSVSTLKIQRTQQEDSAVYLCASSQGQGYQPQHFGDGTRLSIL.

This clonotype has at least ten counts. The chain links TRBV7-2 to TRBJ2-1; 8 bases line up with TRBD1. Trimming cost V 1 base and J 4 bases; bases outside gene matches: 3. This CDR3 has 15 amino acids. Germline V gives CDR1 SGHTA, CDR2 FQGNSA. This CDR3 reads CASSLGTGMYNEQFF. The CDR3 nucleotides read TGTGCCAGCAGCTTAGGGACAGGGATGTACAATGAGCAGTTCTTC.

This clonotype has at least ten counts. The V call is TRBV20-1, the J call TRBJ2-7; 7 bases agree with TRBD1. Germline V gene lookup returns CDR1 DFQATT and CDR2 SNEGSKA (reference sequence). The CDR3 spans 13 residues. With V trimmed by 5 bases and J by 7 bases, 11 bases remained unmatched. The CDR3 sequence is CSARNRGSGEQYV. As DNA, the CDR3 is TGCAGTGCTCGTAACAGGGGATCGGGAGAGCAGTACGTC.

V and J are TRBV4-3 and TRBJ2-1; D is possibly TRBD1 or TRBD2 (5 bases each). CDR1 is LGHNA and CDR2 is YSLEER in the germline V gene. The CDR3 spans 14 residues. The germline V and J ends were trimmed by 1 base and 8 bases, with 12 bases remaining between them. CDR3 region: CASSQGFGDDEQFF. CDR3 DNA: TGCGCCAGCAGCCAAGGATTCGGGGACGATGAGCAGTTCTTC.

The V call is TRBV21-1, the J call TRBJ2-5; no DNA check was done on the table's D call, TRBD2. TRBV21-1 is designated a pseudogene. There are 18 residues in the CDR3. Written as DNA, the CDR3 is TGTGCCAGCAGGAAGACCGAACGGGGGGGCTTTGGGCAAGAGACCCAGTACTTC. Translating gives CASRKTERGGFGQETQYF.